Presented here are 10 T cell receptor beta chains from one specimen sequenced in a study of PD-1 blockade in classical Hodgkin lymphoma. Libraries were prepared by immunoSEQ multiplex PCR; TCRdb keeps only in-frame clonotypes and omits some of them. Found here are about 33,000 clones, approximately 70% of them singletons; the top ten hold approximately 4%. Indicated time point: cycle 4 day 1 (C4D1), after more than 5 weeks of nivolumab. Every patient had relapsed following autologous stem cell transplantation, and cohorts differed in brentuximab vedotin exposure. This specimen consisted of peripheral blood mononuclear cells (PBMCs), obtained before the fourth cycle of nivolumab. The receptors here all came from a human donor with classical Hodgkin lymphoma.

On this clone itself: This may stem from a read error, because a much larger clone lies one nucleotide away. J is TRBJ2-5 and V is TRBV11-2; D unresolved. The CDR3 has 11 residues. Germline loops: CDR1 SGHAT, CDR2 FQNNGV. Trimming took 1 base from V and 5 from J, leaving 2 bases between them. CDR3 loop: CASSLGETQYF. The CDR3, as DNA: TGTGCCAGCAGCTTAGGGGAGACCCAGTACTTC.

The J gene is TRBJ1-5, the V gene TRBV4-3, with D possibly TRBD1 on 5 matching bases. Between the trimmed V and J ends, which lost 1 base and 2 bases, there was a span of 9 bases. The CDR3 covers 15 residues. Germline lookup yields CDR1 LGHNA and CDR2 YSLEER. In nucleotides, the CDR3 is TGCGCCAGCAGCCAAGTATGGGGGGGCAATCAGCCCCAGCATTTT. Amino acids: CASSQVWGGNQPQHF.

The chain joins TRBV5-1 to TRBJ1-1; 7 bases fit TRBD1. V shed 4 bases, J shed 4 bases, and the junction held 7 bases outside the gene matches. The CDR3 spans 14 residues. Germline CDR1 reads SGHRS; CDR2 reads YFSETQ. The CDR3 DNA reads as TGCGCCAGCAGCCTGGGAGCAGGGGGCACTGAAGCTTTCTTT. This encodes CASSLGAGGTEAFF.

CDR3 sequence (DNA): TGTGCCAGCAGTGAAGTTCGGACACTTGAAAGGGGCTACACCTTC. Amino acid sequence: CASSEVRTLERGYTF. This chain connects TRBV2 to TRBJ1-2; tentatively, D is TRBD1 (5 bases). V was cut by 1 base and J by 8 bases, with 17 bases left in between. The CDR3 is 15 amino acids. In germline, CDR1 is SNHLY, CDR2 FYNNEI.

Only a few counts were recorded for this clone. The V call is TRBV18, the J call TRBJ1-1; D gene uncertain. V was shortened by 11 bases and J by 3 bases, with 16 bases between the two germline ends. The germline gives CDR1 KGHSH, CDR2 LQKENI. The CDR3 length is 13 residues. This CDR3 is CASSLAQDTEAFF. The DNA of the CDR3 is TGTGCCTCCAGCCTTGCGCAGGACACTGAAGCTTTCTTT.

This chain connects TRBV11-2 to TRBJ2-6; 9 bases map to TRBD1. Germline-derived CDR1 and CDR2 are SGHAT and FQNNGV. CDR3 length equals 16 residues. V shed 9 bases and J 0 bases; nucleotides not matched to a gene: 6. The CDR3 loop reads CASSGTGTSGANVLTF. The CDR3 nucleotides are TGTGCCAGTTCCGGGACAGGGACCTCTGGGGCCAACGTCCTGACTTTC.

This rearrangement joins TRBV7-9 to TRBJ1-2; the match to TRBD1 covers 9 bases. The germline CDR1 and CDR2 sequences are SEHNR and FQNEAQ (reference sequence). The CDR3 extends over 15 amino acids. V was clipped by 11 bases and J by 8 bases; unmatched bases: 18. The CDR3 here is CALNIRNRGPRGYTF. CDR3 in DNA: TGTGCCCTCAATATACGGAACAGGGGGCCTCGCGGCTACACCTTC.

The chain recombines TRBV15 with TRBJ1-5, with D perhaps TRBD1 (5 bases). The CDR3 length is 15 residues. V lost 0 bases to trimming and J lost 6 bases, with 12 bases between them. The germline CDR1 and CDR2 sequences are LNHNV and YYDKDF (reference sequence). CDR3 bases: TGTGCCACCAGCAGAGACCTAGGGGTCAGTCAGCCCCAGCATTTT. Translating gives CATSRDLGVSQPQHF.

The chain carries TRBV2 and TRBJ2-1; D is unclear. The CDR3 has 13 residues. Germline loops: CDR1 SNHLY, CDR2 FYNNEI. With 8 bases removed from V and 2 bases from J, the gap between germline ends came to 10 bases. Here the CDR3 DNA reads TGTGCCAGCTCACATGGTGCCTACAATGAGCAGTTCTTC. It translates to CASSHGAYNEQFF.

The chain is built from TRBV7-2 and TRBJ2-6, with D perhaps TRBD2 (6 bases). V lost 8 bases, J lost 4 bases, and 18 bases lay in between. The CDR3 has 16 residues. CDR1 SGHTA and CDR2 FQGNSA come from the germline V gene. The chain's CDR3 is CASHTLRGSGANVLTF. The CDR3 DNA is TGTGCCAGCCACACACTCCGGGGGTCGGGGGCCAACGTCCTGACTTTC. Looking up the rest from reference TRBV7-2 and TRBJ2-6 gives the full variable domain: GAGVSQSPSNKVTEKGKDVELRCDPISGHTALYWYRQSLGQGLEFLIYFQGNSAPDKSGLPSDRFSAERTGGSVSTLTIQRTQQEDSAVYLCASHTLRGSGANVLTFGAGSRLTVL.